This TCR beta chain comes out of a study of beta chain features in type 1 diabetes. This clone has only a few counts. The isolated RNA, all of it, was reverse transcribed, so expressed TCRB transcripts were what got sequenced. TCRdb's copy holds only in-frame clones and misses some; the assay was immunoSEQ multiplex PCR. The sample lists around 180,000 clones, 10% to 15% occurring once. Via the markers CD45RO/CCR7/CD25/CD127/CD95/CD27, stem cell-like memory, regulatory, central memory and naive CD4+ cells were sorted. Purity exceeded 95% in all sorted populations. The CDR3 runs 15 residues. Germline V gives CDR1 MDHEN, CDR2 SYDVKM. Trimming pared 1 base from V and 1 base from J, leaving 11 bases between.

The chain is built from TRBV28 and TRBJ2-7; tentative D call: TRBD1 (6 bases). Material for sequencing was central memory CD4+ T cells from blood. The source of this sequence is a woman between 18 and 30 years old in good health. CDR3 region: CASSLYRDTSYEQYF. The DNA of the CDR3 is TGTGCCAGCAGTTTATACAGGGATACATCCTACGAGCAGTACTTC.